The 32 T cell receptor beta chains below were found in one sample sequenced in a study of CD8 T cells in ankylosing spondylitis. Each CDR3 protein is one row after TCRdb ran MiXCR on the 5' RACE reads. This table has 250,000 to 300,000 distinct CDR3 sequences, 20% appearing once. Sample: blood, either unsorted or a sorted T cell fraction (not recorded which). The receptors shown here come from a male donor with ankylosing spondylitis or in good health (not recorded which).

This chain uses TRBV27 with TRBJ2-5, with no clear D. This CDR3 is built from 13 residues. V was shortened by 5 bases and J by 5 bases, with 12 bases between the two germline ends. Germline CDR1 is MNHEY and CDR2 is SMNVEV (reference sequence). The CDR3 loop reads CASSALSGETQYF. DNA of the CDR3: TGTGCCAGCAGTGCGTTATCCGGGGAGACCCAGTACTTC.

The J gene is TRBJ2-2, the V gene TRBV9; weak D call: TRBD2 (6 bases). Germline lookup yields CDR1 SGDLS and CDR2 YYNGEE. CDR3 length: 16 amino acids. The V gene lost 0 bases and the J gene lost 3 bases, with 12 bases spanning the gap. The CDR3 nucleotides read TGTGCCAGCAGCGTAGGTGCGGGGCGGGACACCGGGGAGCTGTTTTTT. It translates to CASSVGAGRDTGELFF.

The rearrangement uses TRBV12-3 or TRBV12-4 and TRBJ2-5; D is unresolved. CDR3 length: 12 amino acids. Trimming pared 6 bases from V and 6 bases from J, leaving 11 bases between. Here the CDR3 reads CASSERSQTQYF. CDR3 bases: TGTGCCAGCAGCGAAAGGTCACAGACCCAGTACTTC.

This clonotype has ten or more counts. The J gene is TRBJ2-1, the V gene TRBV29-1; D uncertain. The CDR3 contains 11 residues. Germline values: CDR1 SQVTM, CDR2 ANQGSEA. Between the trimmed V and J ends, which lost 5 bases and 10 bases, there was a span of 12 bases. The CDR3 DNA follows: TGCAGCGTTTTCGGTTTTGGGGAGCAGTTCTTC. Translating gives CSVFGFGEQFF.

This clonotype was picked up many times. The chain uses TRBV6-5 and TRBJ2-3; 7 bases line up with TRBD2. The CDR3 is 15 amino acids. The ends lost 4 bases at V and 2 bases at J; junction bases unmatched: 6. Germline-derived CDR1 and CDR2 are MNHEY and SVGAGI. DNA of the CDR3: TGTGCCAGCAGTTCGACGGGACTACTCACAGATACGCAGTATTTT. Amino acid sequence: CASSSTGLLTDTQYF.

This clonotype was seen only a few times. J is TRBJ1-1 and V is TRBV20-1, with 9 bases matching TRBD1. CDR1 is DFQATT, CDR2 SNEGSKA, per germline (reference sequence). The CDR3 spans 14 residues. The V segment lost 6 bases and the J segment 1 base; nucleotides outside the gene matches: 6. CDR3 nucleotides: TGCAGTGCAGCACAGGGGGCCACGAACACTGAAGCTTTCTTT. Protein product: CSAAQGATNTEAFF.

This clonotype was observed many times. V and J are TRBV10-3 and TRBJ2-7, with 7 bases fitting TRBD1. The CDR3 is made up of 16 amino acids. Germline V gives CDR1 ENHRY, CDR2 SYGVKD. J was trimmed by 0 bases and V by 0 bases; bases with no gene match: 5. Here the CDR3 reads CAISESLQGSSYEQYV. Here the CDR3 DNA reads TGTGCCATCAGTGAGTCGTTACAGGGGAGCTCCTACGAGCAGTACGTC.

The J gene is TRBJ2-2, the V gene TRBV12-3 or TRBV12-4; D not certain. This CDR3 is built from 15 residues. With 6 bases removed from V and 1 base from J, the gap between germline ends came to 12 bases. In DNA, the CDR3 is TGTGCCAGCAGGTTGGAGTCACGGAACACCGGGGAGCTGTTTTTT. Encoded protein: CASRLESRNTGELFF.

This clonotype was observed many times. The CDR3 spells CASSFSSGGNTGELFF. For the CDR3, the DNA is TGTGCCAGCAGTTTCTCTAGCGGAGGGAACACCGGGGAGCTGTTTTTT. V and J are TRBV12-3 or TRBV12-4 and TRBJ2-2, with 7 bases aligning to TRBD2. V gave up 3 bases and J gave up 1 base; unmatched junction bases: 5. This CDR3 contains 16 residues.

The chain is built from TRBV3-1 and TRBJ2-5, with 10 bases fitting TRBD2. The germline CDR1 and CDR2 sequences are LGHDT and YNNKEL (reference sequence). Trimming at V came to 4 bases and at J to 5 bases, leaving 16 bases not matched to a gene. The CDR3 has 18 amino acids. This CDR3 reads CASSLLELAGVTPETQYF. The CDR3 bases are TGTGCCAGCAGCCTCCTAGAGCTAGCGGGGGTTACCCCGGAGACCCAGTACTTC.

CDR3 region: CSVVPGQGFGANVLTF. The CDR3 DNA sequence: TGCAGCGTCGTCCCGGGACAGGGGTTTGGGGCCAACGTCCTGACTTTC. The chain combines TRBV29-1 with TRBJ2-6, with 10 nucleotides matching TRBD1. V dropped 6 bases and J dropped 3; count of bases not matched to a gene: 8. Germline V gives CDR1 SQVTM, CDR2 ANQGSEA. The CDR3 contains 16 residues.

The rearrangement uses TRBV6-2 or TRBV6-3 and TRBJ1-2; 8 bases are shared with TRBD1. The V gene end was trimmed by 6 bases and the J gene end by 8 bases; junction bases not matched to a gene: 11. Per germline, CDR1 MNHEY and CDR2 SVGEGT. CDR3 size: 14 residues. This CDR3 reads CASSRTGREGGYTF. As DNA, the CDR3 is TGTGCCAGCAGCCGGACAGGGAGGGAAGGAGGCTACACCTTC.

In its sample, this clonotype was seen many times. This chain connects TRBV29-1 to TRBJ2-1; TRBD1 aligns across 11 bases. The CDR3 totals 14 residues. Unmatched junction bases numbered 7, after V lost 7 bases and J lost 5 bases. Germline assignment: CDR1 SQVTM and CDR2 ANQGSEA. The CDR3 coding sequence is TGCAGCGCCGCCGGACAGGGGGCCCACAATGAGCAGTTCTTC. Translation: CSAAGQGAHNEQFF.

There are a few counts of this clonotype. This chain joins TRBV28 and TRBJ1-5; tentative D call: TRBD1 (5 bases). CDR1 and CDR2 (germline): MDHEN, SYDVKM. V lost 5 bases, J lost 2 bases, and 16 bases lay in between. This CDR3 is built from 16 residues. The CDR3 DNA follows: TGTGCCAGCAGTCCTATGGACATAGTGGGCAATCAGCCCCAGCATTTT. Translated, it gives CASSPMDIVGNQPQHF.

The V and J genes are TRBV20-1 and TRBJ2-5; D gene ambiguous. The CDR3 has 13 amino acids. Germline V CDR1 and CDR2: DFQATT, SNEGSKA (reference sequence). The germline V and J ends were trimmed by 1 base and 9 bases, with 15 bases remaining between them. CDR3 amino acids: CSARVIGLVPQYF. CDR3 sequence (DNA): TGCAGTGCTAGAGTCATCGGCCTGGTCCCCCAGTACTTC.

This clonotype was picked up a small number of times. The CDR3 nucleotides read TGTGCCAGTAGTATAGAGCAACTTATTCAGCCCCAGCATTTT. It specifies CASSIEQLIQPQHF. The chain couples TRBV19 to TRBJ1-5; no definite D call. The V gene's germline CDR1 is LNHDA and CDR2 SQIVND (reference sequence). The CDR3 loop spans 14 amino acids. Between the trimmed V and J ends, which lost 0 bases and 6 bases, there was a span of 9 bases.

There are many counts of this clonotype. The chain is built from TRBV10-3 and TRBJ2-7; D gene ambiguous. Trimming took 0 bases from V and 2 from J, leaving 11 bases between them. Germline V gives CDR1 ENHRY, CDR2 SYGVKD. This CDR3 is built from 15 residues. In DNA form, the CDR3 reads TGTGCCATCAGTGAGTCTGCGGACGGAGCCTACGAGCAGTACGTC. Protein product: CAISESADGAYEQYV.

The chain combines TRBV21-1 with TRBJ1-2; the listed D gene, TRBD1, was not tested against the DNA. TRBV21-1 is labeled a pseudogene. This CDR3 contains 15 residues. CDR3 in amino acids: CASSPRTGKKGGYTF. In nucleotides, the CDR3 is TGTGCCAGCAGCCCTCGGACGGGGAAGAAGGGTGGCTACACCTTC.

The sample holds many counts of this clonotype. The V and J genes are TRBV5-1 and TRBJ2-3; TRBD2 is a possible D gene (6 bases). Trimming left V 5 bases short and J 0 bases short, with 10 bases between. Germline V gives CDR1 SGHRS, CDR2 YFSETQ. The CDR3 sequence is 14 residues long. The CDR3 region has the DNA TGCGCCAGCAGTCGCGGGACTAGCACAGATACGCAGTATTTT. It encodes CASSRGTSTDTQYF.

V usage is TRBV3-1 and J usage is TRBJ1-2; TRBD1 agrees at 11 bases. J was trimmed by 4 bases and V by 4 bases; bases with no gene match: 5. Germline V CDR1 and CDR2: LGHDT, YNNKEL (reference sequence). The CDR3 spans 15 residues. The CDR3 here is CASSPRDRGTYGYTF. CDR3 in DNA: TGTGCCAGCAGCCCCCGGGACAGGGGGACCTATGGCTACACCTTC. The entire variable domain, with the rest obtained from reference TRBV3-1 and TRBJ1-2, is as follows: DTAVSQTPKYLVTQMGNDKSIKCEQNLGHDTMYWYKQDSKKFLKIMFSYNNKELIINETVPNRFSPKSPDKAHLNLHINSLELGDSAVYFCASSPRDRGTYGYTFGSGTRLTVV.

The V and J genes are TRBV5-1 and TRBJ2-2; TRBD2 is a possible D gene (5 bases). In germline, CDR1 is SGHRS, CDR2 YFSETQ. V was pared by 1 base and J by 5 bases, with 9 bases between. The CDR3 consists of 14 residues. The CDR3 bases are TGCGCCAGCAGCTTGCTCGGGGAAACCGGGGAGCTGTTTTTT. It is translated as CASSLLGETGELFF. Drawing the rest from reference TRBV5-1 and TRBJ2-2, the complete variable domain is KAGVTQTPRYLIKTRGQQVTLSCSPISGHRSVSWYQQTPGQGLQFLFEYFSETQRNKGNFPGRFSGRQFSNSRSEMNVSTLELGDSALYLCASSLLGETGELFFGEGSRLTVL.

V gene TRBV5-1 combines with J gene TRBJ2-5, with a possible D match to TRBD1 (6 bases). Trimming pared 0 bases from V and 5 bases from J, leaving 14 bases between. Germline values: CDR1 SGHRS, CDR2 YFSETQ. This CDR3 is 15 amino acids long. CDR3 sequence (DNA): TGCGCCAGCAGCTTGGCCGGGACAAAGGGGGAGACCCAGTACTTC. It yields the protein CASSLAGTKGETQYF.

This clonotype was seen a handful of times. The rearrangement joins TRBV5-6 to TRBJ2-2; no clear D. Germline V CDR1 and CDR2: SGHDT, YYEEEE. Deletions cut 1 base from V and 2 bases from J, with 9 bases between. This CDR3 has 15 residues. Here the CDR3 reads CASSLNSVNTGELFF. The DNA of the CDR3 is TGTGCCAGCAGCTTGAATTCAGTCAACACCGGGGAGCTGTTTTTT.

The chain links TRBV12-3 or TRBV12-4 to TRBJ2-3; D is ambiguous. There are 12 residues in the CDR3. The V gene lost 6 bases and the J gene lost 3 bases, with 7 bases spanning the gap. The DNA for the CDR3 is TGTGCCAGCAGGCCCGGGACAGATACGCAGTATTTT. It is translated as CASRPGTDTQYF.

In nucleotides, the CDR3 is TGCGCCAGCACTCCCGGGACAGGGTTCGAGCAGTTCTTC. It is translated as CASTPGTGFEQFF. V and J are TRBV5-1 and TRBJ2-1; 9 bases match TRBD1. Germline loops: CDR1 SGHRS, CDR2 YFSETQ. This CDR3 region has 13 residues. The V and J ends lost 6 bases and 10 bases, in that order; junction bases with no gene match: 8.

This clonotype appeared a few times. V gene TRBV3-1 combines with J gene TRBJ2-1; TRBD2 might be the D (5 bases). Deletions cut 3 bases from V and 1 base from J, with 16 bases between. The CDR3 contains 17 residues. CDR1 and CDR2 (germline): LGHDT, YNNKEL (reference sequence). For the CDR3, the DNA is TGTGCCAGCAGCCATGGCCCCGGTAGCGAGTCCTACAATGAGCAGTTCTTC. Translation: CASSHGPGSESYNEQFF.

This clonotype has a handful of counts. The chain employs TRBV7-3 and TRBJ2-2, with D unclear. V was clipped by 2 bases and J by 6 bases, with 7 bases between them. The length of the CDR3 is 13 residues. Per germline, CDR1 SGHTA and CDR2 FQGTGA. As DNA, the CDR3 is TGTGCCAGCAGCTTAGCGGCGGCCGGGGAGCTGTTTTTT. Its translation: CASSLAAAGELFF.

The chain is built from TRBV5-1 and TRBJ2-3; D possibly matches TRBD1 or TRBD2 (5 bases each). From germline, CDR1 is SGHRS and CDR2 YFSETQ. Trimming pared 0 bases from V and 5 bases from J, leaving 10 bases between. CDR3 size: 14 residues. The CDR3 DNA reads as TGCGCCAGCAGCTTGGGAGGGGCTGAAGATACGCAGTATTTT. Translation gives CASSLGGAEDTQYF.

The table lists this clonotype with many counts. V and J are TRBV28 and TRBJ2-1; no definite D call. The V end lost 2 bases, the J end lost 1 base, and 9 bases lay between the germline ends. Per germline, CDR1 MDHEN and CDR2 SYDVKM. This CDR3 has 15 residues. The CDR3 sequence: CASSLVGTSYNEQFF. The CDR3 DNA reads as TGTGCCAGCAGTTTAGTCGGTACTTCCTACAATGAGCAGTTCTTC. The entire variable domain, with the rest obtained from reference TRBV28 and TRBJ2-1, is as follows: DVKVTQSSRYLVKRTGEKVFLECVQDMDHENMFWYRQDPGLGLRLIYFSYDVKMKEKGDIPEGYSVSREKKERFSLILESASTNQTSMYLCASSLVGTSYNEQFFGPGTRLTVL.

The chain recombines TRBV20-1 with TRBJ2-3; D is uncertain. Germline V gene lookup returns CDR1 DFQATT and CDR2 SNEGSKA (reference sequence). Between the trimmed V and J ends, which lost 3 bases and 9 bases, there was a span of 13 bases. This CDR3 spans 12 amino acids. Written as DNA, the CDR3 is TGCAGTGCTAGCAAGGATATAAGCACGCAGTATTTT. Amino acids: CSASKDISTQYF.

This CDR3 reads CAISTSQGAVAEQFF. For the CDR3, the DNA is TGTGCCATCAGCACGTCACAGGGGGCGGTGGCTGAGCAGTTCTTC. The chain employs TRBV10-3 and TRBJ2-1; TRBD1 matches at 9 bases. This CDR3 region has 15 residues. With 6 bases clipped from V and 9 bases from J, the junction kept 12 bases outside the gene matches. CDR1 is ENHRY, CDR2 SYGVKD, per germline.

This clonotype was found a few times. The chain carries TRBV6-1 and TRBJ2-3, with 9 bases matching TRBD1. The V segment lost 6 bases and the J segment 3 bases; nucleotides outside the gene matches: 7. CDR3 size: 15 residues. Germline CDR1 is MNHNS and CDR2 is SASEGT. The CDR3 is CASRAGTGLTDTQYF. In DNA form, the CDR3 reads TGTGCCAGCAGGGCCGGGACAGGGTTAACAGATACGCAGTATTTT.